A selection of T cell receptor beta chains follows, all from one sample in a study of T cells after yellow fever vaccination. TCRdb processed the 5' RACE reads anew with MiXCR; each CDR3 protein has one entry. The sample lists just under 600,000 distinct CDR3 sequences; roughly 13% were seen once. This specimen consisted of PBMCs, obtained on the day of the yellow fever booster vaccination. Receptor source: a young man who received the YFV17D yellow fever vaccine. Both conserved end residues are part of each CDR3. Each record gives: J gene, D gene, clone size, V gene, CDR3 protein, CDR3 DNA. A D gene is named only where the DNA matches it firmly. The size field is filled for only some rows; it gives once, few, many or a size class.

j_gene: TRBJ2-7
d_gene: TRBD1
abundance: few
v_gene: TRBV9
CDR3aa: CASSTGQANFYEQYF
CDR3nt: TGTGCCAGCAGCACGGGACAGGCGAACTTCTACGAGCAGTACTTC

j_gene: TRBJ2-1
d_gene: TRBD1
abundance: few
v_gene: TRBV15
CDR3aa: CATSIRTGASGEQFF
CDR3nt: TGTGCCACCAGCATTAGGACAGGGGCCTCGGGTGAGCAGTTCTTC

j_gene: TRBJ2-1
d_gene: NA
abundance: many
v_gene: TRBV12-3/TRBV12-4
CDR3aa: CASSLEVGSYNEQFF
CDR3nt: TGTGCCAGCAGTTTAGAGGTCGGCTCCTACAATGAGCAGTTCTTC

j_gene: TRBJ1-2
d_gene: TRBD1
abundance: many
v_gene: TRBV7-2
CDR3aa: CASSPRDRGAGYTF
CDR3nt: TGTGCCAGCAGCCCGAGGGACAGGGGGGCTGGCTACACCTTC

j_gene: TRBJ2-3
d_gene: NA
abundance: NA
v_gene: TRBV25-1
CDR3aa: CASSDRELVRSTDTQYF
CDR3nt: TGTGCCAGCAGTGATCGAGAACTAGTGAGGAGCACAGATACGCAGTATTTT

j_gene: TRBJ2-7
d_gene: TRBD2
abundance: few
v_gene: TRBV12-3/TRBV12-4
CDR3aa: CASSRIAGGPGHEQYF
CDR3nt: TGTGCCAGCAGTCGCATAGCGGGAGGGCCGGGTCACGAGCAGTACTTC

j_gene: TRBJ2-7
d_gene: TRBD2
abundance: few
v_gene: TRBV6-1
CDR3aa: CASSPTSGSWYEQYF
CDR3nt: TGTGCCAGCAGTCCAACTAGCGGGAGTTGGTACGAGCAGTACTTC

j_gene: TRBJ2-7
d_gene: TRBD1
abundance: few
v_gene: TRBV10-3
CDR3aa: CAISESGDSYEQYF
CDR3nt: TGTGCCATCAGTGAGTCGGGGGACAGCTACGAGCAGTACTTC

j_gene: TRBJ2-1
d_gene: NA
abundance: NA
v_gene: TRBV5-8
CDR3aa: CASSLTGGVDEQFF
CDR3nt: TGTGCCAGCAGCTTAACAGGCGGAGTCGATGAGCAGTTCTTC

j_gene: TRBJ2-5
d_gene: NA
abundance: NA
v_gene: TRBV11-2
CDR3aa: CASSLVHGSQETQYF
CDR3nt: TGTGCCAGCAGCTTAGTACACGGGAGCCAAGAGACCCAGTACTTC

j_gene: TRBJ2-3
d_gene: NA
abundance: NA
v_gene: TRBV23-1
CDR3aa: CASSRGSLSTDTQYF
CDR3nt: TGCGCCAGCAGTCGGGGTAGCCTAAGCACAGATACGCAGTATTTT

j_gene: TRBJ2-3
d_gene: NA
abundance: NA
v_gene: TRBV10-3
CDR3aa: CAIRGGPSTDTQYF
CDR3nt: TGTGCCATCAGAGGGGGGCCCAGCACAGATACGCAGTATTTT

j_gene: TRBJ2-2
d_gene: TRBD1
abundance: NA
v_gene: TRBV19
CDR3aa: CASSTPGQVVTGELFF
CDR3nt: TGTGCCAGTAGTACTCCGGGACAGGTGGTAACCGGGGAGCTGTTTTTT

j_gene: TRBJ2-5
d_gene: NA
abundance: NA
v_gene: TRBV15
CDR3aa: CATSLFPAETQYF
CDR3nt: TGTGCCACCAGCTTATTTCCGGCGGAGACCCAGTACTTC

j_gene: TRBJ2-5
d_gene: TRBD2
abundance: few
v_gene: TRBV7-2
CDR3aa: CATPTSGGRETQYF
CDR3nt: TGTGCCACCCCGACTAGCGGAGGCAGGGAGACCCAGTACTTC

j_gene: TRBJ2-2
d_gene: NA
abundance: NA
v_gene: TRBV7-2
CDR3aa: CASSRLSHNTGELFF
CDR3nt: TGTGCCAGCAGCCGCCTATCGCATAACACCGGGGAGCTGTTTTTT

j_gene: TRBJ2-7
d_gene: NA
abundance: few
v_gene: TRBV7-2
CDR3aa: CASSLQGRLLEQYF
CDR3nt: TGTGCCAGCAGCTTACAGGGGCGCCTCCTCGAGCAGTACTTC

j_gene: TRBJ2-1
d_gene: TRBD1
abundance: NA
v_gene: TRBV12-5
CDR3aa: CASGSSGTGGYEQFF
CDR3nt: TGTGCTAGTGGTTCATCCGGGACAGGGGGATATGAGCAGTTCTTC

j_gene: TRBJ1-1
d_gene: NA
abundance: NA
v_gene: TRBV6-6
CDR3aa: CASSSDNEAFF
CDR3nt: TGTGCCAGCAGTAGCGATAATGAAGCTTTCTTT

j_gene: TRBJ2-4
d_gene: TRBD2
abundance: NA
v_gene: TRBV11-2
CDR3aa: CASSPAPTGLAGGGAKNIQYF
CDR3nt: TGTGCCAGCAGCCCTGCCCCCACGGGACTAGCGGGAGGCGGGGCCAAAAACATTCAGTACTTC

j_gene: TRBJ2-1
d_gene: TRBD1
abundance: NA
v_gene: TRBV7-2
CDR3aa: CASSSGTGQGSYNEQFF
CDR3nt: TGTGCCAGCAGCTCCGGTACCGGACAGGGGTCCTACAATGAGCAGTTCTTC

j_gene: TRBJ2-3
d_gene: NA
abundance: few
v_gene: TRBV20-1
CDR3aa: CSARAGVWVDTQYF
CDR3nt: TGCAGTGCTAGAGCGGGAGTGTGGGTAGATACGCAGTATTTT

j_gene: TRBJ2-3
d_gene: TRBD2
abundance: NA
v_gene: TRBV6-1
CDR3aa: CASLYAGVGDTQYF
CDR3nt: TGTGCCAGCTTATATGCGGGAGTTGGGGATACGCAGTATTTT

j_gene: TRBJ2-1
d_gene: NA
abundance: few
v_gene: TRBV6-6
CDR3aa: CASRLTGLDEQFF
CDR3nt: TGTGCCAGCAGACTCACAGGCCTGGATGAGCAGTTCTTC

j_gene: TRBJ2-1
d_gene: TRBD1
abundance: few
v_gene: TRBV7-2
CDR3aa: CASSPPGGLVSEQFF
CDR3nt: TGTGCCAGCAGCCCCCCAGGGGGCCTAGTCTCTGAGCAGTTCTTC

j_gene: TRBJ2-1
d_gene: TRBD1
abundance: few
v_gene: TRBV9
CDR3aa: CASSERGHEQFF
CDR3nt: TGTGCCAGCAGCGAGAGGGGGCATGAGCAGTTCTTC

j_gene: TRBJ1-5
d_gene: NA
abundance: few
v_gene: TRBV2
CDR3aa: CASSEQTSNQPQHF
CDR3nt: TGTGCCAGCAGTGAACAGACCAGCAATCAGCCCCAGCATTTT

j_gene: TRBJ2-1
d_gene: NA
abundance: few
v_gene: TRBV7-2
CDR3aa: CASSLGTLRRLGEQFF
CDR3nt: TGTGCCAGCAGCCTCGGGACACTCCGCCGTCTAGGTGAGCAGTTCTTC

j_gene: TRBJ1-1
d_gene: TRBD1
abundance: few
v_gene: TRBV5-1
CDR3aa: CASSYQGGDTEAFF
CDR3nt: TGCGCCAGCAGCTATCAAGGGGGCGACACTGAAGCTTTCTTT

j_gene: TRBJ2-5
d_gene: NA
abundance: many
v_gene: TRBV29-1
CDR3aa: CSVAPEDRWTQYF
CDR3nt: TGCAGCGTTGCCCCGGAGGACCGGTGGACCCAGTACTTC

j_gene: TRBJ2-3
d_gene: NA
abundance: NA
v_gene: TRBV15
CDR3aa: CATSRDLGAEDTQYF
CDR3nt: TGTGCCACCAGCAGAGATCTGGGAGCAGAGGATACGCAGTATTTT

j_gene: TRBJ2-5
d_gene: NA
abundance: NA
v_gene: TRBV30
CDR3aa: CAWSPLRGETQYF
CDR3nt: TGTGCCTGGAGTCCCCTGAGGGGAGAGACCCAGTACTTC

j_gene: TRBJ2-3
d_gene: NA
abundance: NA
v_gene: TRBV5-5
CDR3aa: CASSPSAGDDTQYF
CDR3nt: TGTGCCAGCAGCCCATCAGCCGGAGACGATACGCAGTATTTT

j_gene: TRBJ1-4
d_gene: NA
abundance: few
v_gene: TRBV27
CDR3aa: CASSLDYDTTNEKLFF
CDR3nt: TGTGCCAGCAGTTTAGACTACGACACAACTAATGAAAAACTGTTTTTT

j_gene: TRBJ2-7
d_gene: NA
abundance: few
v_gene: TRBV7-2
CDR3aa: CASSVGSRGEQYF
CDR3nt: TGTGCCAGCAGCGTTGGGTCGAGAGGCGAGCAGTACTTC

j_gene: TRBJ2-5
d_gene: NA
abundance: many
v_gene: TRBV18
CDR3aa: CASSPTAQETQYF
CDR3nt: TGTGCCAGCTCACCGACCGCGCAAGAGACCCAGTACTTC

j_gene: TRBJ1-2
d_gene: TRBD1
abundance: few
v_gene: TRBV6-2/TRBV6-3
CDR3aa: CASRRQGNYGYTF
CDR3nt: TGTGCCAGCAGGCGACAGGGAAACTATGGCTACACCTTC

j_gene: TRBJ2-5
d_gene: NA
abundance: few
v_gene: TRBV5-4
CDR3aa: CASTRGGQQETQYF
CDR3nt: TGTGCCAGCACCCGAGGAGGCCAACAAGAGACCCAGTACTTC

j_gene: TRBJ1-3
d_gene: NA
abundance: few
v_gene: TRBV11-2
CDR3aa: CASSLLSGGSGNTIYF
CDR3nt: TGTGCCAGCAGCTTATTGAGCGGGGGATCTGGAAACACCATATATTTT

j_gene: TRBJ2-4
d_gene: TRBD1
abundance: NA
v_gene: TRBV28
CDR3aa: CASSSPSGQPTKRKNIQYF
CDR3nt: TGTGCCAGCAGTTCACCGTCGGGACAGCCTACGAAGCGCAAAAACATTCAGTACTTC

j_gene: TRBJ2-5
d_gene: TRBD2
abundance: NA
v_gene: TRBV10-3
CDR3aa: CAISESGGVQETQYF
CDR3nt: TGTGCCATCAGTGAGTCGGGAGGGGTCCAAGAGACCCAGTACTTC

j_gene: TRBJ2-7
d_gene: TRBD1
abundance: NA
v_gene: TRBV12-3/TRBV12-4
CDR3aa: CASSPRRGSAEQYF
CDR3nt: TGTGCCAGCAGTCCTCGCAGGGGGTCCGCCGAGCAGTACTTC

j_gene: TRBJ2-1
d_gene: TRBD2
abundance: few
v_gene: TRBV10-3
CDR3aa: CAIRAGTRIYEQFF
CDR3nt: TGTGCCATCAGGGCCGGGACTAGAATATATGAGCAGTTCTTC

j_gene: TRBJ1-1
d_gene: TRBD1
abundance: once
v_gene: TRBV20-1
CDR3aa: CCASQERQGRRFDTEAFF
CDR3nt: TGCTGTGCTAGCCAAGAGCGACAGGGGCGGAGGTTCGACACTGAAGCTTTCTTT

j_gene: TRBJ2-2
d_gene: NA
abundance: NA
v_gene: TRBV7-2
CDR3aa: CASGGRAGELFF
CDR3nt: TGTGCCAGCGGCGGGCGGGCCGGGGAGCTGTTTTTT